This TCR beta chain was sequenced for a study of shared clonotypes between healthy human individuals. Across the study: A couple of women and three men aged 18 to 49 made up the donors. Per-donor plates numbered three CD4 naive, three CD4 memory, two CD8 naive and one CD8 memory.

On this clone itself: Its antigen remains unknown.

CD45RO-negative CD8 cells positively selected for CCR7 made up the naive population, which excluded terminally differentiated effector memory CD45RA+ cells. Healthy HIV-negative adults with no recent acute infections or vaccinations were recruited as donors. The table came from immunoSEQ multiplex PCR; TCRdb's copy has only in-frame clones and leaves some out. This sample has roughly 2.1 million clones, with more than 85% found just once. General study findings and limits: It was observed that 5% to 6% of naive CD4 clonotypes were shared across a few donors.

The CDR3 consists of 17 residues. V shed 0 bases, J shed 4 bases, and the junction held 8 bases outside the gene matches. The V gene's germline CDR1 is LGHNA and CDR2 YSLEER. The chain has TRBV4-3 and TRBJ2-3; the match to TRBD1 covers 9 bases. Input material: naive CD8+ T cells from PBMCs. This TCR derives from a man younger than 30 in good health. Some clones in this sample may be carry-over from other donors' samples. The CDR3 bases are TGCGCCAGCAGCCAAGATGTCACAGGGGGCCCCCCAGATACGCAGTATTTT. Translated, it gives CASSQDVTGGPPDTQYF.